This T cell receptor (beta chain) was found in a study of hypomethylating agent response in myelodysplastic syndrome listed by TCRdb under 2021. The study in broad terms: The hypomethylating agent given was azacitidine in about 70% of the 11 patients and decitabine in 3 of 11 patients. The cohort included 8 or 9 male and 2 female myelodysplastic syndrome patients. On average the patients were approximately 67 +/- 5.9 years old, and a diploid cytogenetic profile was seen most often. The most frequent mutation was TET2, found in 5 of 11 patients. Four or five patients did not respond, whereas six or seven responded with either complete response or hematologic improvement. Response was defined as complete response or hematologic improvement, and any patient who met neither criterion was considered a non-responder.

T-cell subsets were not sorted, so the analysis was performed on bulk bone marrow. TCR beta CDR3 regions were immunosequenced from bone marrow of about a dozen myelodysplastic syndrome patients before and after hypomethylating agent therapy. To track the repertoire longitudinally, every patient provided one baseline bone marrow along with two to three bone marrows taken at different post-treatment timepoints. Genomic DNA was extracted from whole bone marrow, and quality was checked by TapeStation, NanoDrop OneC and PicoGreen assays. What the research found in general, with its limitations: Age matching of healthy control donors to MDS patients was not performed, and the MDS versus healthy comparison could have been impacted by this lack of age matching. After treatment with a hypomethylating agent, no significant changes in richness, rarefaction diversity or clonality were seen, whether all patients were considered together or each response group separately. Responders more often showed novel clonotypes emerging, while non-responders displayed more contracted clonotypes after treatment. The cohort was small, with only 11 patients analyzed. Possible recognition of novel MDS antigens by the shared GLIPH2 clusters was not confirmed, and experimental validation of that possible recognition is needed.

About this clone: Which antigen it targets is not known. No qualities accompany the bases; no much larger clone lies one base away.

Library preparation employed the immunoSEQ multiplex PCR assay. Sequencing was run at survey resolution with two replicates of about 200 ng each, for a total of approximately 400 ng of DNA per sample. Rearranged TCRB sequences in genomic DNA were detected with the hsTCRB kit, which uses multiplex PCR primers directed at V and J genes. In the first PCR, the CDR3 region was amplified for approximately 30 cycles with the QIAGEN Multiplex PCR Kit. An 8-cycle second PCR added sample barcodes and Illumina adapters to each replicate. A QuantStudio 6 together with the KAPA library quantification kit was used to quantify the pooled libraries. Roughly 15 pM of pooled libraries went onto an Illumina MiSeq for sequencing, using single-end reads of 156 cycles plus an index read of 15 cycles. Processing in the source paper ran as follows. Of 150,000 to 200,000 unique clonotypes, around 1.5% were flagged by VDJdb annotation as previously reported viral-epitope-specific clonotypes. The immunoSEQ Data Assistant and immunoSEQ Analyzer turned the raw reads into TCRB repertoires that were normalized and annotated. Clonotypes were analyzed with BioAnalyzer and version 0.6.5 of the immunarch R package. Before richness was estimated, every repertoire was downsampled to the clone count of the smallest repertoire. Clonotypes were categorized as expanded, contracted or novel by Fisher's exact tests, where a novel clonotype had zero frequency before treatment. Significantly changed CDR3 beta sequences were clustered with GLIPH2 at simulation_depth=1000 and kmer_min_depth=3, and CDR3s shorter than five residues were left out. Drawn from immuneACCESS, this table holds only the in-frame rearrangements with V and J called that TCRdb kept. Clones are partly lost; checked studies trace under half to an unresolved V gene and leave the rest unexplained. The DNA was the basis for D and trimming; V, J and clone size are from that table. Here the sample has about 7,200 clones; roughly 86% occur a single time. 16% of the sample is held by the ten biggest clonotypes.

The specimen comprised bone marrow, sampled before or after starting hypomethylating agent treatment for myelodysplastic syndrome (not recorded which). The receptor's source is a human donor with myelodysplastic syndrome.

The CDR3 region reads CASRVKGTSGEQYF. Here is the DNA: TGTGCCAGCAGAGTTAAGGGTACGTCCGGCGAGCAGTACTTC. This chain joins TRBV6-6 to TRBJ2-7, with no D gene named confidently. The CDR3 numbers 14 residues from cysteine through phenylalanine. Only CDR3 DNA remains: 42 bases, in frame from the first base. Trimming at the junction amounts to 6 bases on V and 6 bases on J, and the germline ends lie 18 bases apart. Taken from the germline V gene (reference sequence), the CDR1 and CDR2 loops are MNHNY and SVGAGI.